A selection of T cell receptor beta chains follows, all from one sample in a study of T cells in tuberculosis. Clones were read by immunoSEQ multiplex PCR, and TCRdb kept only the in-frame ones, dropping some. The sample contains some 49,000 clones, nearly 95% of which appear only once. Sequences were derived from PBMCs, sampled at tuberculosis diagnosis. These receptors all come from an adult with tuberculosis. CDR3s leave out the opening cysteine and the closing phenylalanine or tryptophan. Each record gives: V gene, CDR3 protein.

v_call: TRBV27
cdr3_aa: ASSLHGQHNSPLH

v_call: TRBV7-9
cdr3_aa: ASSLGQGVNQPQH

v_call: TRBV5-1
cdr3_aa: ASSLDSGYNQPQH

v_call: TRBV28
cdr3_aa: ASSSVAGVGETQY

v_call: TRBV7-8
cdr3_aa: ASSLEYSSNQPQH

v_call: TRBV6-1
cdr3_aa: ASTDRGWTIY

v_call: TRBV5-8
cdr3_aa: ASSLLLTSGSGGELF

v_call: TRBV29-1
cdr3_aa: SGNRGGTEAF

v_call: TRBV6-6
cdr3_aa: ASSPWLAGSPEQY

v_call: TRBV27
cdr3_aa: ASSPTLNNEKLF

v_call: TRBV7-2
cdr3_aa: ASSLVGATYNEQF

v_call: TRBV15
cdr3_aa: ATSRDGRDSETQY

v_call: TRBV5-1
cdr3_aa: ASSLTGDTDTQY

v_call: TRBV7-9
cdr3_aa: ASSSGTSIQETQY

v_call: TRBV2
cdr3_aa: ASSEWGRANTPYEQY

v_call: TRBV7-8
cdr3_aa: ASSREQRELF

v_call: TRBV7-6
cdr3_aa: ASSLDRVSVGEGNTIY

v_call: TRBV9
cdr3_aa: ASGLAGGRKETQY

v_call: TRBV10-3
cdr3_aa: AISGLGQGKTETQY

v_call: TRBV7-2
cdr3_aa: ASSLSGAADTQY

v_call: TRBV14
cdr3_aa: ASSQDRTYGDTQY

v_call: TRBV4-2
cdr3_aa: ASSQDSSGRAERTKNIQY

v_call: TRBV19
cdr3_aa: ASSPGRTGGDEQF

v_call: TRBV6-1
cdr3_aa: ASSEARPSGRYEQY

v_call: TRBV28
cdr3_aa: ASRVGGAGQPQH

v_call: TRBV19
cdr3_aa: ASSARQGPTEAF

v_call: TRBV30
cdr3_aa: AWRPGNAEQY

v_call: TRBV10-3
cdr3_aa: AISESGARGPAF

v_call: TRBV19
cdr3_aa: ASSISRNTEAF

v_call: TRBV11-2
cdr3_aa: ASSFDYGTEAF

v_call: TRBV27
cdr3_aa: ASRGTGTYNSPLH

v_call: TRBV7-6
cdr3_aa: ASYRIRDTEAF

v_call: TRBV5-1
cdr3_aa: ASSWGLAGVGKETQY

v_call: TRBV10-3
cdr3_aa: AIRSLTGEAF

v_call: TRBV19
cdr3_aa: ASSKPLGQRGNQPQH

v_call: TRBV7-9
cdr3_aa: ASSFWRTSGGGPYEQY

v_call: TRBV28
cdr3_aa: ASSPQGGSYQPQH

v_call: TRBV7-2
cdr3_aa: ASSGWTSGMSNEQF

v_call: TRBV7-9
cdr3_aa: ASSTPPGRGGDGYT

v_call: TRBV7-2
cdr3_aa: ASSLDGAGGRDTEAF

v_call: TRBV30
cdr3_aa: AWSGLAGGADTQY

v_call: TRBV6-5
cdr3_aa: ASNFGQVNNEQF

v_call: TRBV5-1
cdr3_aa: ASSSGGRSTDTQY

v_call: TRBV5-5
cdr3_aa: ASSPRQGLGEQF

v_call: TRBV29-1
cdr3_aa: SVVSGAYEQY

v_call: TRBV2
cdr3_aa: ASTTGFRDIQY

v_call: TRBV4-1
cdr3_aa: ASSQDRGGRPGNEQF

v_call: TRBV30
cdr3_aa: AWRPRGTPYNEQF

v_call: TRBV27
cdr3_aa: ASSTDRRSTEKLF

v_call: TRBV5-6
cdr3_aa: ASSLEAGADTQY

v_call: TRBV27
cdr3_aa: ASSSTSGHEQF

v_call: TRBV9
cdr3_aa: ASSVGVTVNTEAF

v_call: TRBV11-3
cdr3_aa: ASSFRVAGLAGGEQY

v_call: TRBV7-7
cdr3_aa: ASSTTEQETQY

v_call: TRBV27
cdr3_aa: ASSPGTAGETQY

v_call: TRBV7-9
cdr3_aa: ASSSTGQELYGYT

v_call: TRBV5-4
cdr3_aa: ASSYSSGLNTGELF

v_call: TRBV19
cdr3_aa: ASSIRGTQY

v_call: TRBV4-2
cdr3_aa: ASSQRTGGSYNEQF

v_call: TRBV29-1
cdr3_aa: SVPLGRTDTQY